The clone carrying this T cell receptor (beta chain) was seen many times. Its antigen is unidentified. CDR1 SGHTA and CDR2 FQGNSA come from the germline V gene. The ends were cut back, 5 bases at V and 3 bases at J, with 7 bases in the middle. There are 12 residues in the CDR3. Graves' hyperthyroidism without ophthalmopathy progression within 18 months was termed stable. Hyperthyroidism was newly diagnosed in patients aged 18 to 65 (duration under 2 months). The data belong to a study of T cells in Graves' hyperthyroidism and ophthalmopathy. Study-level results: Ophthalmopathy onset followed model prediction by a median about 6.9 months.

RNA transcripts provided the source from which TCR beta CDR3 regions were amplified. A set of HTBI primers served as the primers for a first-round RT-PCR of the TCR CDR3. Via MiXCR, TCRdb re-called the multiplex PCR reads, giving one row per CDR3 protein. The top ten hold around 7.3% of the sample, which has about 420,000 distinct CDR3 sequences, about 15% seen once. V and J are TRBV7-2 and TRBJ1-1; D is ambiguous. The clonotype was recovered from a woman in her late teens or twenties with Graves' hyperthyroidism. The sequenced sample was blood. Here the CDR3 DNA reads TGTGCCAGCAGCCGTGACGACACTGAAGCTTTCTTT. Protein sequence: CASSRDDTEAFF.